This T cell receptor beta chain is from a study of blood T cell repertoires in COVID-19. Overall study: Sources were T cells, B-cell-depleted T cells, or PBMCs; the material itself was cDNA or gDNA.

The CDR3 totals 15 residues, both ends included. The germline gives CDR1 KGHSH, CDR2 LQKENI. Individuals aged roughly 18 to 95 years were recruited from roughly 22 US areas. Before being deemed recovered, Cohort 3 donors had two negative PCRs, clearance, or symptom resolution. Source study methods: Nucleated cell number was recorded as an estimate derived from reference gene primer amplification. Assay used: immunoSEQ multiplex PCR; TCRdb lists only in-frame clones, some missing. V, J and clone size reflect that table, while D and trimming were determined from the DNA. The data contain more than 300,000 clones, just over 85% of them singletons. With respect to this clone: The CDR3 does not end in the conserved phenylalanine or tryptophan, so this is likely a read error. No DNA is shown, since the ends of the CDR3 on it are uncertain; the CDR3 is the one TCRdb lists.

The receptor's source is a woman under 30 who had recovered from COVID-19. This rearrangement joins TRBV18 to TRBJ2-3; TRBD2, as called in the table, went unchecked against the DNA. The sequenced sample consisted of PBMCs or T cells enriched from blood (not recorded which). The CDR3 protein is CASSPQRTGVDYPTL.